A selection of T cell receptor beta chains follows, all from one sample in a study of blood T cell repertoires in COVID-19. The method was immunoSEQ multiplex PCR; TCRdb's version includes in-frame clones alone and lacks a portion of them. Of fewer than 350,000 clones listed, approximately 90% were seen once; the top ten hold under 2.5%. The sequencing input was PBMCs or T cells enriched from blood (not recorded which). Receptors originate from an older woman in a cohort exposed to, infected with or recovered from COVID-19 (not recorded which). Both conserved end residues are part of each CDR3. A D gene is named only where the DNA matches it firmly. Not every row has a clone size; where given, it reads once, few, many or a size class.

D gene: TRBD1
V gene: TRBV18
clone size: -
J gene: TRBJ2-7
CDR3 protein: CASSSRDRGSYEQYF
CDR3 DNA: TGTGCCAGCTCATCCCGGGACAGGGGCTCCTACGAGCAGTACTTC

D gene: TRBD2
V gene: TRBV9
clone size: -
J gene: TRBJ2-1
CDR3 protein: CASSANLAGGPRYNEQFF
CDR3 DNA: TGTGCCAGCAGCGCCAACCTAGCGGGAGGGCCACGCTACAATGAGCAGTTCTTC

D gene: -
V gene: TRBV7-2
clone size: -
J gene: TRBJ2-3
CDR3 protein: CASSLGRRESDTQYF
CDR3 DNA: TGTGCCAGCAGCTTAGGCCGTCGAGAATCAGATACGCAGTATTTT

D gene: -
V gene: TRBV28
clone size: -
J gene: TRBJ2-3
CDR3 protein: CASSTQGTRADTQYF
CDR3 DNA: TGTGCCAGCAGTACACAGGGGACTAGAGCAGATACGCAGTATTTT

D gene: TRBD1
V gene: TRBV7-6
clone size: -
J gene: TRBJ1-5
CDR3 protein: CASSLEGAQPQHF
CDR3 DNA: TGTGCCAGCAGCTTAGAGGGGGCTCAGCCCCAGCATTTT

D gene: TRBD1
V gene: TRBV6-2/TRBV6-3
clone size: -
J gene: TRBJ2-1
CDR3 protein: CASSGTGTGSYNEQFF
CDR3 DNA: TGTGCCAGCAGTGGAACCGGGACAGGATCCTACAATGAGCAGTTCTTC

D gene: TRBD1
V gene: TRBV2
clone size: -
J gene: TRBJ1-5
CDR3 protein: CASSRQGPSNQPQHF
CDR3 DNA: TGTGCCAGCAGTCGACAGGGGCCGAGCAATCAGCCCCAGCATTTT

D gene: TRBD1
V gene: TRBV7-8
clone size: -
J gene: TRBJ2-5
CDR3 protein: CASSLREGQGRETQYF
CDR3 DNA: TGTGCCAGCAGCTTACGTGAGGGACAGGGCAGGGAGACCCAGTACTTC

D gene: -
V gene: TRBV5-6
clone size: -
J gene: TRBJ2-7
CDR3 protein: CASSLLSTKTYEQYF
CDR3 DNA: TGTGCCAGCAGCTTGCTCTCTACCAAGACCTACGAGCAGTACTTC

D gene: TRBD1
V gene: TRBV6-5
clone size: -
J gene: TRBJ1-2
CDR3 protein: CASSWTGEGGNYGYTF
CDR3 DNA: TGTGCCAGCAGTTGGACAGGGGAAGGGGGTAACTATGGCTACACCTTC

D gene: TRBD1
V gene: TRBV7-8
clone size: once
J gene: TRBJ2-7
CDR3 protein: CASSLWDRGRDPEREQYF
CDR3 DNA: TGTGCCAGCAGCTTATGGGACAGGGGACGGGACCCCGAGAGGGAGCAGTACTTC

D gene: TRBD1
V gene: TRBV24-1
clone size: -
J gene: TRBJ2-7
CDR3 protein: CATSAPFGQGVGEQYF
CDR3 DNA: TGTGCCACCAGTGCCCCTTTCGGACAGGGGGTAGGCGAGCAGTACTTC

D gene: TRBD2
V gene: TRBV6-5
clone size: -
J gene: TRBJ2-1
CDR3 protein: CASSYSSGIAEQFF
CDR3 DNA: TGTGCCAGCAGTTACTCTAGCGGGATCGCTGAGCAGTTCTTC

D gene: -
V gene: TRBV2
clone size: -
J gene: TRBJ1-1
CDR3 protein: CASSVQGNTEAFF
CDR3 DNA: TGTGCCAGCAGTGTACAGGGGAACACTGAAGCTTTCTTT

D gene: -
V gene: TRBV30
clone size: few
J gene: TRBJ2-3
CDR3 protein: CAWSLALTGRTDTQYF
CDR3 DNA: TGTGCCTGGAGTTTGGCCCTGACAGGCCGCACAGATACGCAGTATTTT

D gene: -
V gene: TRBV3-1/TRBV3-2
clone size: -
J gene: TRBJ1-5
CDR3 protein: CASSRSGGLNQPQHF
CDR3 DNA: TGTGCCAGCAGCCGGAGTGGGGGACTCAATCAGCCCCAGCATTTT

D gene: TRBD2
V gene: TRBV3-1/TRBV3-2
clone size: -
J gene: TRBJ2-2
CDR3 protein: CASSQVGLAGNTGELFF
CDR3 DNA: TGTGCCAGCAGCCAAGTGGGACTAGCGGGTAACACCGGGGAGCTGTTTTTT

D gene: -
V gene: TRBV6-5
clone size: -
J gene: TRBJ2-6
CDR3 protein: CASGIDRPGANVLTF
CDR3 DNA: TGTGCCAGCGGCATCGACAGGCCTGGGGCCAACGTCCTGACTTTC

D gene: -
V gene: TRBV5-4
clone size: -
J gene: TRBJ2-3
CDR3 protein: CASSFGGRRSTDTQYF
CDR3 DNA: TGTGCCAGCAGCTTTGGAGGGAGGCGTAGCACAGATACGCAGTATTTT

D gene: TRBD2
V gene: TRBV5-1
clone size: -
J gene: TRBJ2-1
CDR3 protein: CASRSRLASPTGEQFF
CDR3 DNA: TGCGCCAGCCGTTCTCGACTAGCGAGCCCTACAGGTGAGCAGTTCTTC

D gene: -
V gene: TRBV11-2
clone size: -
J gene: TRBJ1-5
CDR3 protein: CASSLFDEGQPQHF
CDR3 DNA: TGTGCCAGCAGCTTATTTGATGAGGGCCAGCCCCAGCATTTT

D gene: -
V gene: TRBV9
clone size: once
J gene: TRBJ2-5
CDR3 protein: CASSVEAGEETQYF
CDR3 DNA: TGTGCCAGCAGCGTAGAGGCAGGGGAAGAGACCCAGTACTTC

D gene: -
V gene: TRBV29-1
clone size: -
J gene: TRBJ1-2
CDR3 protein: CSALPGTLDGYTF
CDR3 DNA: TGCAGCGCCCTACCCGGGACATTGGATGGCTACACCTTC

D gene: TRBD1
V gene: TRBV28
clone size: -
J gene: TRBJ1-4
CDR3 protein: CATLQPMTGDEKLFF
CDR3 DNA: TGTGCCACCCTCCAACCCATGACAGGGGATGAAAAACTGTTTTTT

D gene: TRBD1
V gene: TRBV28
clone size: -
J gene: TRBJ2-7
CDR3 protein: CATGQGYEQYF
CDR3 DNA: TGTGCCACCGGACAGGGGTACGAGCAGTACTTC

D gene: TRBD2
V gene: TRBV4-1
clone size: -
J gene: TRBJ2-2
CDR3 protein: CASSQIGLASNTGELFF
CDR3 DNA: TGCGCCAGCAGCCAGATTGGACTAGCGTCGAACACCGGGGAGCTGTTTTTT

D gene: TRBD2
V gene: TRBV29-1
clone size: -
J gene: TRBJ2-3
CDR3 protein: CSVGELAGGDTQYF
CDR3 DNA: TGCAGCGTTGGGGAACTAGCGGGAGGAGATACGCAGTATTTT

D gene: -
V gene: TRBV2
clone size: -
J gene: TRBJ1-5
CDR3 protein: CASSENSNSNQPQHF
CDR3 DNA: TGTGCCAGCAGTGAGAACAGCAATAGCAATCAGCCCCAGCATTTT

D gene: -
V gene: TRBV28
clone size: -
J gene: TRBJ2-1
CDR3 protein: CASSLRGLLSSYNEQFF
CDR3 DNA: TGTGCCAGCAGTTTGAGGGGACTCCTGAGCTCCTACAATGAGCAGTTCTTC

D gene: -
V gene: TRBV19
clone size: -
J gene: TRBJ2-2
CDR3 protein: CASSWGRSNTGELFF
CDR3 DNA: TGTGCCAGTAGTTGGGGCAGGTCGAACACCGGGGAGCTGTTTTTT

D gene: TRBD2
V gene: TRBV12-3/TRBV12-4
clone size: few
J gene: TRBJ2-1
CDR3 protein: CASSVHGRNEQFF
CDR3 DNA: TGTGCCAGCAGTGTCCACGGGAGGAATGAGCAGTTCTTC

D gene: TRBD2
V gene: TRBV27
clone size: once
J gene: TRBJ2-5
CDR3 protein: CASSSASGIRETQYF
CDR3 DNA: TGTGCCAGCAGTTCGGCTAGCGGGATTCGAGAGACCCAGTACTTC

D gene: -
V gene: TRBV28
clone size: -
J gene: TRBJ2-7
CDR3 protein: CASSFGGGISYEQYF
CDR3 DNA: TGTGCCAGCAGTTTTGGGGGAGGAATCTCCTACGAGCAGTACTTC

D gene: -
V gene: TRBV14
clone size: -
J gene: TRBJ1-3
CDR3 protein: CASSQETVFGNTIYF
CDR3 DNA: TGTGCCAGCAGCCAAGAAACAGTCTTCGGAAACACCATATATTTT

D gene: TRBD1
V gene: TRBV27
clone size: -
J gene: TRBJ1-6
CDR3 protein: CASSLYPGQSNSPLHF
CDR3 DNA: TGTGCCAGCAGTTTATACCCGGGACAGTCTAATTCACCCCTCCACTTT

D gene: -
V gene: TRBV7-6
clone size: -
J gene: TRBJ2-1
CDR3 protein: CASSFVADYNEQFF
CDR3 DNA: TGTGCCAGCAGCTTTGTAGCCGATTACAATGAGCAGTTCTTC

D gene: -
V gene: TRBV10-2
clone size: -
J gene: TRBJ2-7
CDR3 protein: CASSDPRGPDPYEQYF
CDR3 DNA: TGCGCCAGCAGTGACCCACGAGGCCCGGATCCCTACGAGCAGTACTTC

D gene: -
V gene: TRBV6-6
clone size: -
J gene: TRBJ2-7
CDR3 protein: CASSYIQGSNEQYF
CDR3 DNA: TGTGCCAGCAGTTACATACAGGGATCTAACGAGCAGTACTTC

D gene: TRBD2
V gene: TRBV10-1
clone size: -
J gene: TRBJ2-3
CDR3 protein: CASTPGGRGDTQYF
CDR3 DNA: TGCGCCAGCACGCCGGGAGGGCGCGGAGATACGCAGTATTTT

D gene: TRBD2
V gene: TRBV19
clone size: -
J gene: TRBJ2-1
CDR3 protein: CASSIGLAGGVNSYNEQFF
CDR3 DNA: TGTGCCAGTAGTATAGGACTAGCGGGAGGGGTAAACTCCTACAATGAGCAGTTCTTC

D gene: -
V gene: TRBV9
clone size: once
J gene: TRBJ2-3
CDR3 protein: CASNYYGSPPDTQYF
CDR3 DNA: TGTGCCAGCAACTACTACGGGAGCCCCCCAGATACGCAGTATTTT

D gene: TRBD2
V gene: TRBV5-4
clone size: -
J gene: TRBJ2-1
CDR3 protein: CASSLDGLAGAGEQFF
CDR3 DNA: TGTGCCAGCAGCTTGGACGGACTAGCGGGAGCTGGTGAGCAGTTCTTC

D gene: TRBD2
V gene: TRBV5-1
clone size: -
J gene: TRBJ2-1
CDR3 protein: CASSLTSGRALHEQFF
CDR3 DNA: TGCGCCAGCAGCTTGACTAGCGGGAGGGCCTTACATGAGCAGTTCTTC

D gene: -
V gene: TRBV11-2
clone size: few
J gene: TRBJ1-4
CDR3 protein: CASSLEGGIDEKLFF
CDR3 DNA: TGTGCCAGCAGCTTAGAGGGGGGGATTGATGAAAAACTGTTTTTT

D gene: -
V gene: TRBV28
clone size: -
J gene: TRBJ2-3
CDR3 protein: CASSSFLSTDTQYF
CDR3 DNA: TGTGCCAGCAGTTCCTTCCTTAGCACAGATACGCAGTATTTT

D gene: -
V gene: TRBV28
clone size: -
J gene: TRBJ2-7
CDR3 protein: CASSPRGGSTYEQYF
CDR3 DNA: TGTGCCAGCAGCCCCAGGGGCGGGAGCACCTACGAGCAGTACTTC

D gene: TRBD2
V gene: TRBV2
clone size: -
J gene: TRBJ2-3
CDR3 protein: CSGARGAGVDTQYF
CDR3 DNA: TGCTCCGGAGCCAGGGGAGCGGGAGTGGATACGCAGTATTTT